The next 28 T cell receptor beta chains were all read from a single sample in a study of blood T cell repertoires in COVID-19. Assay: immunoSEQ multiplex PCR; the TCRdb copy retains only in-frame clones and omits some. This table has about 70,000 clones, around 85% appearing once. Sample: peripheral blood. Receptors originate from an elderly woman with active or convalescent COVID-19.

The chain combines TRBV7-8 with TRBJ2-5; D is perhaps TRBD1 (6 bases). The V gene lost 1 base and the J gene lost 1 base, with 10 bases spanning the gap. This CDR3 spans 15 amino acids. Germline V lookup: CDR1 SGHVS, CDR2 FQNEAQ. Here the CDR3 DNA reads TGTGCCAGCAGCTTAGATCGACAGGTCCAAGAGACCCAGTACTTC. Protein product: CASSLDRQVQETQYF. The full variable domain, with the rest looked up from reference TRBV7-8 and TRBJ2-5, is GAGVSQSPRYKVAKRGQDVALRCDPISGHVSLFWYQQALGQGPEFLTYFQNEAQLDKSGLPSDRFFAERPEGSVSTLKIQRTQQEDSAVYLCASSLDRQVQETQYFGPGTRLLVL.

The chain joins TRBV18 to TRBJ1-3; unclear D gene. The CDR3 is made up of 15 amino acids. V was pared by 0 bases and J by 0 bases, with 6 bases between. Germline V gene lookup returns CDR1 KGHSH and CDR2 LQKENI. CDR3 loop: CASSPPGSSGNTIYF. The CDR3 DNA sequence: TGTGCCAGCTCACCACCGGGGAGCTCTGGAAACACCATATATTTT.

By sample fraction, this clone is hyperexpanded. V and J are TRBV28 and TRBJ2-1; D gene ambiguous. Germline CDR1 is MDHEN and CDR2 is SYDVKM. V dropped 7 bases and J dropped 0 bases, with 13 bases sitting between them. The CDR3 covers 15 residues. CDR3 sequence reads: CASTLEISSYNEQFF. The CDR3 nucleotides are TGTGCCAGCACCTTGGAGATTAGCTCCTACAATGAGCAGTTCTTC. The full variable domain, rest sourced from reference TRBV28 and TRBJ2-1, is DVKVTQSSRYLVKRTGEKVFLECVQDMDHENMFWYRQDPGLGLRLIYFSYDVKMKEKGDIPEGYSVSREKKERFSLILESASTNQTSMYLCASTLEISSYNEQFFGPGTRLTVL.

This chain joins TRBV5-6 and TRBJ2-2; TRBD2 might be the D (6 bases). Trimming took off 7 bases at V and 7 bases at J, with 17 bases between the two ends. The V gene's germline CDR1 is SGHDT and CDR2 YYEEEE. This CDR3 has 14 residues. The CDR3 spells CASRRAGRGGELFF. The CDR3 region has the DNA TGTGCCAGCCGACGGGCAGGGCGGGGCGGGGAGCTGTTTTTT.

J is TRBJ2-3 and V is TRBV7-6; 7 positions match TRBD2. Trimming took 5 bases from V and 0 from J; bases not matched to a gene: 2. The CDR3 runs to 14 residues. Germline V lookup: CDR1 SGHVS, CDR2 FNYEAQ. CDR3 protein: CASSQAGSTDTQYF. The CDR3 coding sequence is TGTGCCAGCAGCCAAGCGGGGAGCACAGATACGCAGTATTTT.

The chain employs TRBV19 and TRBJ2-7, with 7 bases aligning to TRBD2. Germline V gene data show CDR1 as LNHDA and CDR2 as SQIVND (reference sequence). The ends lost 1 base at V and 3 bases at J; junction bases unmatched: 6. The CDR3 loop spans 15 amino acids. The CDR3 coding sequence is TGTGCCAGTAGTATAGGGCTAGCGGCTATCTACGAGCAGTACTTC. Its translation: CASSIGLAAIYEQYF.

V is TRBV3-1 (or the pseudogene TRBV3-2) and J is TRBJ2-7, with TRBD2 as a possible D gene (6 bases). V lost 5 bases and J lost 5, with 19 bases in between. Germline values: CDR1 LGHDT, CDR2 YNNKEL (reference sequence). This CDR3 has 15 amino acids. The CDR3 DNA sequence: TGTGCCAGCAGCGAAACCGGGGACTCTTGGAACGAGCAGTACTTC. It encodes CASSETGDSWNEQYF.

This clone was recorded only once. The CDR3 is CASSLSAAITRNEQFF. CDR3 nucleotides: TGTGCCAGCAGCTTGTCTGCGGCAATCACCCGCAATGAGCAGTTCTTC. The chain recombines TRBV7-2 with TRBJ2-1; D is undetermined. V shed 3 bases and J shed 6 bases, with 18 bases lying between them. The CDR3 loop spans 16 amino acids. Germline lookup yields CDR1 SGHTA and CDR2 FQGNSA. Supplemented by reference TRBV7-2 and TRBJ2-1, the full variable domain reads GAGVSQSPSNKVTEKGKDVELRCDPISGHTALYWYRQSLGQGLEFLIYFQGNSAPDKSGLPSDRFSAERTGGSVSTLTIQRTQQEDSAVYLCASSLSAAITRNEQFFGPGTRLTVL.

The J gene is TRBJ2-3, the V gene TRBV5-4; 10 nucleotides agree with TRBD2. This CDR3 region has 16 residues. V gave up 5 bases and J gave up 3 bases; unmatched junction bases: 9. Germline V gene data show CDR1 as SGHNT and CDR2 as YYREEE (reference sequence). The DNA of the CDR3 is TGTGCCAGCAGAAGAGCGGGGGGGCCGAGGACAGATACGCAGTATTTT. It yields the protein CASRRAGGPRTDTQYF.

The chain uses TRBV11-3 and TRBJ2-5; 9 positions match TRBD1. This CDR3 is 16 amino acids long. Germline V CDR1 and CDR2: SGHNT, YENEEA. The trim removed 1 base at V and 2 bases at J, leaving 5 bases unmatched. In DNA form, the CDR3 reads TGTGCCAGCAGCTTAGGGGGACAGGGTATGCAAGAGACCCAGTACTTC. Protein: CASSLGGQGMQETQYF.

There are a few counts of this clone. This sequence joins TRBV6-5 and TRBJ1-1; TRBD1 is a possible D gene (6 bases). This CDR3 has 13 residues. The V end lost 2 bases, the J end lost 6 bases, and 10 bases lay between the germline ends. CDR1 and CDR2 (germline): MNHEY, SVGAGI. CDR3 residues: CASSYRRGAEAFF. The CDR3 DNA reads TGTGCCAGCAGTTACCGCAGGGGCGCTGAAGCTTTCTTT.

The chain has TRBV30 and TRBJ2-7, with 9 positions matching TRBD1. Trimming cost V 3 bases and J 3 bases; bases outside gene matches: 12. The CDR3 length is 16 residues. The germline gives CDR1 GTSNPN, CDR2 SVGIG (reference sequence). The CDR3 reads CAWRGVWGQGNYEQYF. For the CDR3, the DNA is TGTGCCTGGAGGGGAGTTTGGGGACAGGGAAACTACGAGCAGTACTTC.

The chain couples TRBV6-6 to TRBJ1-2; D ambiguous. CDR1 MNHNY and CDR2 SVGAGI come from the germline V gene (reference sequence). CDR3 length equals 14 residues. The V end lost 6 bases, the J end lost 0 bases, and 11 bases lay between the germline ends. CDR3 loop: CASRTTQTNYGYTF. In DNA, the CDR3 is TGTGCCAGCAGGACGACACAAACTAACTATGGCTACACCTTC.

This rearrangement joins TRBV5-8 to TRBJ2-7; D is possibly TRBD2 (5 bases). Germline V gene data show CDR1 as SGHTS and CDR2 as YDEGEE. This CDR3 has 19 amino acids. V lost 1 base and J 2 bases, leaving 25 bases between the germline ends. The CDR3 reads CASSLKLRSLSGKTYEQYF. Written as DNA, the CDR3 is TGTGCCAGCAGCTTGAAACTTCGGAGCCTTTCCGGGAAAACCTACGAGCAGTACTTC.

This clone was seen once. This sequence joins TRBV7-2 and TRBJ2-2; 10 nucleotides match TRBD1. The CDR3 contains 14 residues. Per the germline V gene, CDR1 is SGHTA and CDR2 is FQGNSA. V was pared by 4 bases and J by 6 bases, with 2 bases of the junction left unmatched. The chain's CDR3 is CASSSTGGPGELFF. The CDR3, as DNA: TGTGCCAGCAGCTCGACAGGGGGCCCCGGGGAGCTGTTTTTT.

V and J are TRBV18 and TRBJ2-5; TRBD1 agrees at 10 bases. The J segment lost 6 bases and the V segment lost 2 bases, leaving 6 bases of the junction unmatched. CDR1 is KGHSH and CDR2 is LQKENI in the germline V gene. The length of the CDR3 is 15 residues. The CDR3 DNA follows: TGTGCCAGCTCACCATCCGACAGGGGGCTGAAGACCCAGTACTTC. Amino acid sequence: CASSPSDRGLKTQYF.

The gene calls are TRBV5-1 and TRBJ2-5, with 10 bases lining up with TRBD2. V lost 2 bases, J lost 1 base, and 2 bases stayed unmatched. Germline values: CDR1 SGHRS, CDR2 YFSETQ. The CDR3 loop spans 15 amino acids. The CDR3 region has the DNA TGCGCCAGCAGCTTTAGCGGGGGGCTCCAAGAGACCCAGTACTTC. Translating it yields CASSFSGGLQETQYF.

This chain connects TRBV5-5 to TRBJ1-1; D not certain. This CDR3 region has 14 residues. Trimming took off 0 bases at V and 1 base at J, with 7 bases between the two ends. CDR1 is SGHKS and CDR2 is YYEKEE in the germline V gene (reference sequence). CDR3 nucleotide sequence: TGTGCCAGCAGCTTGGTTGCGGGGAACACTGAAGCTTTCTTT. It codes for CASSLVAGNTEAFF. Together with reference TRBV5-5 and TRBJ1-1, the CDR3 gives the full variable domain: DAGVTQSPTHLIKTRGQQVTLRCSPISGHKSVSWYQQVLGQGPQFIFQYYEKEERGRGNFPDRFSARQFPNYSSELNVNALLLGDSALYLCASSLVAGNTEAFFGQGTRLTVV.

The gene calls are TRBV7-8 and TRBJ1-4, with a weak D call TRBD1 (6 bases). V was trimmed by 7 bases and J by 5 bases, leaving 17 bases between them. This CDR3 region has 15 residues. The germline gives CDR1 SGHVS, CDR2 FQNEAQ. CDR3 nucleotides: TGTGCCAGCACCCTATCGGACAGAGTGAATGAAAAACTGTTTTTT. Protein sequence: CASTLSDRVNEKLFF.

The rearrangement joins TRBV29-1 to TRBJ2-7; D may be TRBD1 (6 bases). Germline-derived CDR1 and CDR2 are SQVTM and ANQGSEA. This CDR3 region has 13 residues. The ends were cut back, 4 bases at V and 4 bases at J, with 14 bases in the middle. The CDR3 sequence is CSVAAQGLYEQYF. CDR3 bases: TGCAGCGTTGCGGCCCAGGGGTTGTACGAGCAGTACTTC.

V and J are TRBV7-2 and TRBJ1-5, with 7 bases that match TRBD1. The CDR3 is 15 amino acids. The germline gives CDR1 SGHTA, CDR2 FQGNSA. The junction had 7 bases not matched to a gene; V was cut back by 2 bases and J by 6 bases. CDR3 loop: CASSLNRDSVQPQHF. For the CDR3, the DNA is TGTGCCAGCAGCTTAAACCGGGACAGCGTTCAGCCCCAGCATTTT.

The rearrangement joins TRBV6-5 to TRBJ2-7, with D possibly matching TRBD1 (6 bases). The CDR3 totals 15 residues. The germline gives CDR1 MNHEY, CDR2 SVGAGI. The V gene lost 5 bases and the J gene lost 6 bases, with 20 bases spanning the gap. CDR3 amino acids: CASSRDQFRGGEQYF. In DNA, the CDR3 is TGTGCCAGCAGTCGGGACCAATTCAGGGGCGGCGAGCAGTACTTC.

This clone has a handful of counts. This chain connects TRBV2 to TRBJ1-6; 10 bases map to TRBD1. J gave up 7 bases and V 7 bases, and 10 bases lay outside the gene matches. CDR3 length: 16 amino acids. CDR1 SNHLY and CDR2 FYNNEI come from the germline V gene. The CDR3 nucleotides are TGTGCCAGCATGAAAGGTTCGGGACAGGGGAATTCACCCCTCCACTTT. Translated: CASMKGSGQGNSPLHF.

V and J are TRBV10-1 and TRBJ1-6; D gene unclear. The CDR3 is 14 residues long. Deletions cut 5 bases from V and 5 bases from J, with 10 bases between. CDR1 is WNHNN and CDR2 is SYGVQD in the germline V gene (reference sequence). The CDR3 is CASSSSANNSPLHF. The CDR3 DNA sequence: TGCGCCAGCAGTAGTAGCGCGAATAATTCACCCCTCCACTTT.

The chain recombines TRBV18 with TRBJ1-5, with 10 bases matching TRBD1. Germline values: CDR1 KGHSH, CDR2 LQKENI. The V gene end was trimmed by 0 bases and the J gene end by 4 bases; junction bases not matched to a gene: 9. The CDR3 is 18 residues long. CDR3 nucleotide sequence: TGTGCCAGCTCACCACCGGGAATAGACAGGGGGCGGAATCAGCCCCAGCATTTT. Residues: CASSPPGIDRGRNQPQHF.

This chain connects TRBV10-3 to TRBJ2-7; D may be TRBD2 (6 bases). V dropped 4 bases and J dropped 2 bases, with 12 bases sitting between them. The CDR3 totals 14 residues. Germline V gene lookup returns CDR1 ENHRY and CDR2 SYGVKD. As DNA, the CDR3 is TGTGCCATCAGTGGCGGGAACGGAGCCTACGAGCAGTACTTC. Translated: CAISGGNGAYEQYF.

The genes are TRBV18 and TRBJ1-1, with D possibly TRBD1 on 6 matching bases. CDR3 length: 16 amino acids. V shed 5 bases and J shed 0 bases, with 16 bases lying between them. Germline V CDR1 and CDR2: KGHSH, LQKENI. CDR3 nucleotide sequence: TGTGCCAGCTCATCGGCTCAGGGGACGCTGAACACTGAAGCTTTCTTT. The encoded protein is CASSSAQGTLNTEAFF.

This clone has only a few counts. The V call is TRBV3-1 (or the pseudogene TRBV3-2), the J call TRBJ1-1, with a possible D match to TRBD1 (6 bases). There are 13 residues in the CDR3. Germline values: CDR1 LGHDT, CDR2 YNNKEL (reference sequence). Trimming stripped 6 bases from V and 6 bases from J, with 14 bases between. The CDR3 is CASSRKGVPEAFF. The CDR3 nucleotides read TGTGCCAGCAGTCGTAAGGGGGTCCCTGAAGCTTTCTTT.